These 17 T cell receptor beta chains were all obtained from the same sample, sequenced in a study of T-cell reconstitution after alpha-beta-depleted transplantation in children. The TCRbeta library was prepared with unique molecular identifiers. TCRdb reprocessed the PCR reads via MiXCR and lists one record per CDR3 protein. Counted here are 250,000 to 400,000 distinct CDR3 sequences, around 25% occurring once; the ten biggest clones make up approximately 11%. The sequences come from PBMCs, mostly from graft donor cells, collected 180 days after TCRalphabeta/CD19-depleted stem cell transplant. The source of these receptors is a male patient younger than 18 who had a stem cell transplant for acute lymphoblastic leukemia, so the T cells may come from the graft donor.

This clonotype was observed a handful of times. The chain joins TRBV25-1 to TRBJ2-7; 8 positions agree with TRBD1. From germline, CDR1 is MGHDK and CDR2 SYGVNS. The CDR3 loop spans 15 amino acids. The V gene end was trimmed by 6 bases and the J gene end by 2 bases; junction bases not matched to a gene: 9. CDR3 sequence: CASSPGTGNPYEQYF. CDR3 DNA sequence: TGTGCCAGCAGCCCCGGGACAGGAAACCCCTACGAGCAGTACTTC.

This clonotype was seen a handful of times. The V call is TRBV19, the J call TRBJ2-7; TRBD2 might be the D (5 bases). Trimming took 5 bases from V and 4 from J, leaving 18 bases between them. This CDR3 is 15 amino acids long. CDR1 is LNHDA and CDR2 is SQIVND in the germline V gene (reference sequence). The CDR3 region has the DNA TGTGCCAGTAGTCTAACCGGACTTTTTAGGTACGAGCAGTACTTC. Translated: CASSLTGLFRYEQYF.

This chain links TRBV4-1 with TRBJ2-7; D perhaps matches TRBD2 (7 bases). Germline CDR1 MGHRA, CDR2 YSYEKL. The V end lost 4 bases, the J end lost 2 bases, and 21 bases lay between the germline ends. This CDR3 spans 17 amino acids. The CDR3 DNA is TGCGCCAGCAGCCCCGGCCACGGTGGCGGGGGCACCTACGAGCAGTACTTC. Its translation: CASSPGHGGGGTYEQYF.

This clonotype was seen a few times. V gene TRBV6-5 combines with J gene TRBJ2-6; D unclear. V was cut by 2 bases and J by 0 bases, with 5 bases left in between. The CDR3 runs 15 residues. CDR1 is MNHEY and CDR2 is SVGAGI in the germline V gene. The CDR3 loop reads CASSYAPSGANVLTF. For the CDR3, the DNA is TGTGCCAGCAGTTACGCCCCCTCTGGGGCCAACGTCCTGACTTTC.

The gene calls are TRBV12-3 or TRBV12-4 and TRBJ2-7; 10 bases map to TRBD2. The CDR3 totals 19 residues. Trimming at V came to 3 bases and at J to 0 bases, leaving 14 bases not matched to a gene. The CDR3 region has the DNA TGTGCCAGCAGTTTCTCCCGGACTAGCGGTTACTTGAGCTCCTACGAGCAGTACTTC. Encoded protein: CASSFSRTSGYLSSYEQYF.

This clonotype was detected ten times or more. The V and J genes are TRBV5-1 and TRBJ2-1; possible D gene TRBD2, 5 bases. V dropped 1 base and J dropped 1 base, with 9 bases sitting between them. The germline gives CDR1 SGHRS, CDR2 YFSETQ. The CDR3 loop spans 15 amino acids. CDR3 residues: CASSLTRRSYNEQFF. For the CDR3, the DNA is TGCGCCAGCAGCTTGACACGGAGGTCCTACAATGAGCAGTTCTTC.

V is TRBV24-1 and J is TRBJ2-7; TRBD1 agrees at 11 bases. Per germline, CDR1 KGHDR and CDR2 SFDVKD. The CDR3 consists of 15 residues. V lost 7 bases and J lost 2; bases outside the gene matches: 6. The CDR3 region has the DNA TGTGCCACCAGCGCCTCGGGACAGGGGGCCTACGAGCAGTACTTC. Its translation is CATSASGQGAYEQYF.

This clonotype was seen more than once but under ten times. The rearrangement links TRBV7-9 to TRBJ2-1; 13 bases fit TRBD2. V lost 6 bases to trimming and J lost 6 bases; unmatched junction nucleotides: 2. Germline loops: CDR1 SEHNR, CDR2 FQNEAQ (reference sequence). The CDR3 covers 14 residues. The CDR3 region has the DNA TGTGCCAGCAGTGGACTAGCGGGAGTCAATGAGCAGTTCTTC. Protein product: CASSGLAGVNEQFF. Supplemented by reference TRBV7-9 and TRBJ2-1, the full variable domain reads DTGVSQNPRHKITKRGQNVTFRCDPISEHNRLYWYRQTLGQGPEFLTYFQNEAQLEKSRLLSDRFSAERPKGSFSTLEIQRTEQGDSAMYLCASSGLAGVNEQFFGPGTRLTVL.

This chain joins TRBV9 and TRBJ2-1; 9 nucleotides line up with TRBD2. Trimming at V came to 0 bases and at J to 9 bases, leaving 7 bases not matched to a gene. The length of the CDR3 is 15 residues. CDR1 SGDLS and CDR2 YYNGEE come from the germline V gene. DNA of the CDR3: TGTGCCAGCAGCGTAGTGGCTAGCGGGGTCGGTGAGCAGTTCTTC. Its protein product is CASSVVASGVGEQFF.

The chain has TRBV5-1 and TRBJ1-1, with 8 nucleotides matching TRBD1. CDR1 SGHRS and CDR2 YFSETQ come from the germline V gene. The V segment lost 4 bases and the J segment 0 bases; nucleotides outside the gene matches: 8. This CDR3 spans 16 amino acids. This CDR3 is CASSTSSGGLNTEAFF. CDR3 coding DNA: TGCGCCAGCAGCACCTCCTCAGGGGGCCTGAACACTGAAGCTTTCTTT.

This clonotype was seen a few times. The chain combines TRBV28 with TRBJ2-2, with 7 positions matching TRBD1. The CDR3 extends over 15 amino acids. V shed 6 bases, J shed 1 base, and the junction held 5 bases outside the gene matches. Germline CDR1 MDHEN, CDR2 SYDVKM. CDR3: CASSLTGVNTGELFF. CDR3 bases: TGTGCCAGCAGCCTAACAGGGGTGAACACCGGGGAGCTGTTTTTT.

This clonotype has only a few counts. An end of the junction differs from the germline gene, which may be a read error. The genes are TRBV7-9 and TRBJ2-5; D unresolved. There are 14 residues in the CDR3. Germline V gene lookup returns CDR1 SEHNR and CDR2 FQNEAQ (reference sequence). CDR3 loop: CASSLVPAKETQYF. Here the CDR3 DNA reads TGTGCCAGCAGTTTAGTACCCGCTAAAGAGACCCAGTACTTC.

The CDR3 DNA is TGCGCCAGCAGCTTACTAAGCGGGAGGATTACCGGGGAGCTGTTTTTT. Amino acid sequence: CASSLLSGRITGELFF. This sequence joins TRBV5-1 and TRBJ2-2, with 9 bases that match TRBD2. Losses at the gene ends were 2 bases for V and 5 bases for J; bases not matched to a gene: 7. This CDR3 region has 16 residues. Germline lookup yields CDR1 SGHRS and CDR2 YFSETQ.

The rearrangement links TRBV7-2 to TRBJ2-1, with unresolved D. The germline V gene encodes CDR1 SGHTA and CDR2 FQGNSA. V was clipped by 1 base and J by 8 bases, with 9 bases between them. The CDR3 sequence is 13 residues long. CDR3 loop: CASSLVGGHEQFF. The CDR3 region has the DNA TGTGCCAGCAGCTTAGTGGGTGGGCATGAGCAGTTCTTC.

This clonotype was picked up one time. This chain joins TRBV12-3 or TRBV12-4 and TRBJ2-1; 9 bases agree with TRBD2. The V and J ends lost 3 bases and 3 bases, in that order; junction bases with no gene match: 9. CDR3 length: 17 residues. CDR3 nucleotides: TGTGCCAGCAGTTTTGATTCTGTACTAGCGGGCTACAATGAGCAGTTCTTC. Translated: CASSFDSVLAGYNEQFF.

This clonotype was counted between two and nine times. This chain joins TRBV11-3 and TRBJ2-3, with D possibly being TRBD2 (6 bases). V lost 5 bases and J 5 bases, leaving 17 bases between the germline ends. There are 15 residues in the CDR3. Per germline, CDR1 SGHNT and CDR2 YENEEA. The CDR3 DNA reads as TGTGCCAGCAGCCAGTCCTCAACTAGCCTAGATACGCAGTATTTT. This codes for CASSQSSTSLDTQYF.

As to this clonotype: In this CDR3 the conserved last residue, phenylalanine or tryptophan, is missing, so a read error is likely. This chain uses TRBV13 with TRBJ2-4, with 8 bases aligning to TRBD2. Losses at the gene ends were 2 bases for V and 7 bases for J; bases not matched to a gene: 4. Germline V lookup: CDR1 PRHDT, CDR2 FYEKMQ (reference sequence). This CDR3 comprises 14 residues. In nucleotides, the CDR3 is TGTGCCAGCAGCTTACAGGGGACTAGGAACATTCAGTACTAC. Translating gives CASSLQGTRNIQYY.